A single T cell receptor (beta chain) is shown here with its context. TCRdb reanalysed the RT-PCR reads using MiXCR and keeps one entry per CDR3 protein. Among more than 550,000 distinct CDR3 sequences, 13% to 15% were seen once, and the ten largest hold 3.6%. Germline V gives CDR1 LNHDA, CDR2 SQIVND (reference sequence). This CDR3 has 16 residues. V was clipped by 5 bases and J by 0 bases; unmatched bases: 8. The sequence came from a female donor in good health, serving as a healthy control. V and J are TRBV19 and TRBJ2-3; 7 bases align to TRBD2. Sequencing was performed on memory CD4+ T cells from blood. Written as DNA, the CDR3 is TGTGCCAGTAGTTCCGGCGCGGGGGATAGCACAGATACGCAGTATTTT. It is translated as CASSSGAGDSTDTQYF.